Below, 16 T cell receptor beta chains from the same sample are listed, as sequenced in a study of regulatory T cells in long-lasting Graves disease. The time point here: newly diagnosed GD, antithyroid drugs for less than 3 months. RNA from PBMCs was the source of the TCR library. The authors built TCR beta libraries using iRepertoire HTBI primers and Arm-PCR of CDR3 regions. MiXCR was run by TCRdb on the multiplex PCR reads, yielding one entry per CDR3 protein. The sample comprises fewer than 550,000 distinct CDR3 sequences, 16% of which are singletons, and approximately 25% rests with the top ten. These data were also reused for a study on T cells in Graves' hyperthyroidism and ophthalmopathy.

The sample in question was peripheral blood mononuclear cells (PBMCs), obtained at new diagnosis, from a patient treated with antithyroid drugs. The origin of the receptors is a woman aged 35-65 years with Graves disease.

This clonotype was detected many times. The rearrangement uses TRBV10-3 and TRBJ1-5; a possible D gene is TRBD1 (6 bases). V was cut by 3 bases and J by 9 bases, with 21 bases left in between. This CDR3 contains 16 residues. Germline-derived CDR1 and CDR2 are ENHRY and SYGVKD. The CDR3 sequence: CAISDLGGASGGPQHF. CDR3 bases: TGTGCCATCAGTGACCTCGGGGGGGCAAGCGGTGGGCCCCAGCATTTT.

In this sample, this clonotype turned up many times. This sequence joins TRBV6-1 and TRBJ1-3; D not resolved. The CDR3 runs to 16 residues. Germline V gene sequence: CDR1 MNHNS, CDR2 SASEGT. V was trimmed by 8 bases and J by 0 bases, leaving 17 bases between them. The CDR3 nucleotides are TGTGCCAGCTCTTCGGCGGATCTCCTCTCTGGAAACACCATATATTTT. It translates to CASSSADLLSGNTIYF.

This clonotype was picked up many times. This rearrangement joins TRBV28 to TRBJ1-3; D is uncertain. The CDR3 contains 15 residues. In germline, CDR1 is MDHEN, CDR2 SYDVKM. V lost 5 bases, J lost 4 bases, and 15 bases lay in between. This chain's CDR3 is CASSPPGVRGNTIYF. As DNA, the CDR3 is TGTGCCAGCAGTCCTCCCGGGGTGCGGGGAAACACCATATATTTT.

For the CDR3, the DNA is TGCGCCAGCAGCTGGACAGGATCTTCCGAGCAGTACTTC. This encodes CASSWTGSSEQYF. The chain is built from TRBV5-1 and TRBJ2-7; 7 bases map to TRBD1. Trimming took 3 bases from V and 6 from J; bases not matched to a gene: 6. The CDR3 extends over 13 amino acids. CDR1 and CDR2 from the germline V gene are SGHRS and YFSETQ.

This clonotype was counted many times. The V gene is TRBV29-1, the J gene TRBJ1-2; TRBD1 is a possible D gene (5 bases). Looked up from germline, CDR1 is SQVTM and CDR2 is ANQGSEA. CDR3 length: 13 residues. V was pared by 2 bases and J by 8 bases, with 15 bases between. CDR3 sequence: CSVERSGTAGYTF. The CDR3 region has the DNA TGCAGCGTTGAAAGAAGTGGGACCGCCGGCTACACCTTC.

The sample holds many counts of this clonotype. The chain recombines TRBV18 with TRBJ1-2; unclear D gene. Germline loops: CDR1 KGHSH, CDR2 LQKENI. The V and J ends lost 3 bases and 2 bases respectively, with 13 bases between them. CDR3 length equals 15 residues. This CDR3 reads CASSPGGGSNYGYTF. The CDR3 DNA reads as TGTGCCAGCTCACCGGGAGGTGGATCCAACTATGGCTACACCTTC.

This clonotype was observed at least ten times. The V gene is TRBV6-1, the J gene TRBJ1-2; D is possibly TRBD1 (6 bases). The CDR3 is 15 amino acids. Trimming removed 7 bases from V and 4 bases from J, with 19 bases in between. CDR1 and CDR2 from the germline V gene are MNHNS and SASEGT. The CDR3 coding sequence is TGTGCCAGCACCCCAGGAGGAGGGGGACTCTATGGCTACACCTTC. Its protein is CASTPGGGGLYGYTF.

This clonotype was counted many times. J is TRBJ2-2 and V is TRBV9; D is unclear. The germline V gene encodes CDR1 SGDLS and CDR2 YYNGEE. This CDR3 has 15 residues. V lost 0 bases and J lost 0, with 6 bases in between. The CDR3 bases are TGTGCCAGCAGCGTAGACCCGGCGAACACCGGGGAGCTGTTTTTT. This codes for CASSVDPANTGELFF.

The chain joins TRBV12-3 or TRBV12-4 to TRBJ2-3, with 7 bases that match TRBD2. The V gene end was trimmed by 4 bases and the J gene end by 2 bases; junction bases not matched to a gene: 0. This CDR3 has 13 amino acids. CDR3 amino acids: CASSWDYTDTQYF. The CDR3, as DNA: TGTGCCAGCAGTTGGGACTACACAGATACGCAGTATTTT.

In this sample, this clonotype turned up many times. The chain combines TRBV3-1 with TRBJ2-1; D is unresolved. Trimming removed 0 bases at V and 6 bases at J, with 12 bases between. This CDR3 has 15 amino acids. Germline loops: CDR1 LGHDT, CDR2 YNNKEL (reference sequence). The CDR3 here is CASSQDVGRGNEQFF. CDR3 DNA sequence: TGTGCCAGCAGCCAAGATGTCGGGCGCGGCAATGAGCAGTTCTTC.

This clonotype was counted only a few times. The J gene is TRBJ2-3, the V gene TRBV18; 7 bases line up with TRBD1. The V gene's germline CDR1 is KGHSH and CDR2 LQKENI. The CDR3 length is 16 residues. V lost 3 bases and J lost 2; bases outside the gene matches: 8. The CDR3 region has the DNA TGTGCCAGCTCACCCAACAGGGGAGCGCACACAGATACGCAGTATTTT. Translation gives CASSPNRGAHTDTQYF.

The genes are TRBV27 and TRBJ1-3; D remains unclear. V was clipped by 5 bases and J by 0 bases, with 11 bases between them. Per the germline V gene, CDR1 is MNHEY and CDR2 is SMNVEV (reference sequence). This CDR3 is 15 amino acids long. This CDR3 reads CASSPRAYSGNTIYF. The CDR3 DNA sequence: TGTGCCAGCAGTCCCCGGGCCTACTCTGGAAACACCATATATTTT.

The rearrangement uses TRBV9 and TRBJ2-7; possibly TRBD1 or TRBD2 for D (6 bases each). Germline V CDR1 and CDR2: SGDLS, YYNGEE. V was clipped by 0 bases and J by 9 bases, with 19 bases between them. The CDR3 has 15 residues. CDR3 bases: TGTGCCAGCAGCGTAGGTGGAGGGGACACCCAACCGCAGTACTTC. Translating gives CASSVGGGDTQPQYF.

This clonotype was counted many times. The gene calls are TRBV2 and TRBJ2-1; D is ambiguous. CDR1 is SNHLY, CDR2 FYNNEI, per germline. CDR3 size: 15 residues. Trimming took 7 bases from V and 0 from J, leaving 13 bases between them. The CDR3 sequence: CASTKTPSSYNEQFF. The CDR3, as DNA: TGTGCCAGCACCAAAACACCGAGCTCCTACAATGAGCAGTTCTTC. The complete variable domain, with remaining parts taken from reference TRBV2 and TRBJ2-1, reads EPEVTQTPSHQVTQMGQEVILRCVPISNHLYFYWYRQILGQKVEFLVSFYNNEISEKSEIFDDQFSVERPDGSNFTLKIRSTKLEDSAMYFCASTKTPSSYNEQFFGPGTRLTVL.

This clonotype was counted at least ten times. The rearrangement joins TRBV24-1 to TRBJ1-5; no reliable D call. V lost 4 bases and J 3 bases, leaving 6 bases between the germline ends. There are 13 residues in the CDR3. Germline assignment: CDR1 KGHDR and CDR2 SFDVKD. The CDR3 loop is CATSDSNNQPQHF. CDR3 in DNA: TGTGCCACCAGTGACAGTAACAATCAGCCCCAGCATTTT.

Many counts were recorded for this clonotype. The rearrangement links TRBV2 to TRBJ1-2; D uncertain. The CDR3 spans 13 residues. Between the trimmed V and J ends, which lost 6 bases and 7 bases, there was a span of 15 bases. Germline loops: CDR1 SNHLY, CDR2 FYNNEI. CDR3 protein: CASSQTWSGGYTF. The CDR3 DNA follows: TGTGCCAGCAGCCAAACCTGGTCGGGTGGCTACACCTTC.